This record looks at one T cell receptor (beta chain) sequence and its context. This receptor's antigen is unknown. Base qualities are not at hand, and no much larger clone is one base apart. Using the deep immunoSEQ assay, TCR CDR3 regions were amplified from genomic DNA by multiplex PCR. Extracted genomic DNA from each cell subset was distributed evenly across all wells of several immunoSEQ 96-well plates, and each plate was treated as a replicate. For unsorted PBMC, each replicate PCR was loaded with approximately 300 ng genomic DNA, equivalent to about 30,000 T cell genomes. Ten immunoSEQ deep assay plates were used to sequence the unsorted PBMC genomic DNA. Purified libraries were quantified with a Qubit 3.0 fluorometer, sized on a Bioanalyzer 2100, and re-quantified with the KAPA Library Quantification kit. Each immunoSEQ 96-well plate was sequenced on its own single-read 150-cycle Illumina NextSeq 550 flow cell. Under the source paper's analysis protocol: The immunoSEQ output contained only junctional sequences without quality scores, so filtering could not match that applied to full-length reads. Sequences were annotated with PyIR, a Python wrapper for IgBLAST v1.9, using IMGT germline references to assign V/J genes and CDR3. Reads with weak V/J assignments (E-value above 1e-6), missing CDR3, stop codons, out-of-frame junctions, or ambiguous translated residues were removed. V3J clonotypes were defined as sequences sharing an identical inferred V gene, J gene, and CDR3 amino acid sequence. Percentage overlap between repertoires was calculated by dividing the number of shared unique clonotypes by the size of the smaller repertoire. RTK rarefaction, the Chao1 estimator, and Recon v2.1 estimates of unobserved clonotypes were used to assess repertoire richness. TCRdb retrieved this table from immuneACCESS and kept in-frame rearrangements only. Not all clones are present; in checked studies, unresolved V genes account for under half, and no reason is known for the remainder. The DNA gave D and trimming, while V, J and clone size come from that table. Counted in this sample were some 510,000 clones; approximately 85% of them appeared once. Over 10% of the sample comes from the top ten.

V is shortened by 0 bases, J by 7 bases, and the region joining them spans 23 bases. The germline V gene gives CDR1 as SGDLS and CDR2 as YYNGEE. From cysteine to phenylalanine, the CDR3 is 18 amino acids long. Only the CDR3 DNA is retained, 54 bases long and in frame from the first base. The donors were healthy, HIV-negative adults who had no recently reported acute infections or vaccinations. Every donor was a Caucasian adult living in Nashville, Tennessee, USA. In the unsorted samples, some 94 million PBMCs were counted, and genomic DNA was extracted using the QIAamp DNA Blood Mini kit. Blood was obtained by leukapheresis, after which PBMCs were separated by Ficoll-Histopaque density gradient centrifugation and cryopreserved in liquid nitrogen vapor phase. This sample was included in a study of shared clonotypes between healthy human individuals (TCRdb year 2020). Background on the whole study: A couple of women and three men aged 18 to 49 years were included in the cohort. To estimate repertoire size and how much clonotype sharing occurs between individuals, the study deeply sequenced the blood TCR repertoires of roughly 5 healthy adults. To increase sequencing depth and limit assay-specific biases, different laboratories used diverse techniques to prepare libraries and sequence TCR repertoires. Per donor, leukapheresis produced somewhere between about 0.9 and 9.5 billion PBMCs.

Overall results and qualifications from the work: Because the study included a small number of donors, the genetic and exposure-history diversity represented was limited. Pairwise subsampling led to the expectation that sequencing depth would affect the degree of clonotype sharing among donors. Sampling was restricted to blood, and TCR repertoires in tissues likely differ from the TCR repertoires found in blood.

The clonotype was recovered from a woman in her thirties or forties in good health. Some clones in this sample may be carry-over from other donors' samples. Sequencing input: PBMCs. The V gene is TRBV9 and the J gene is TRBJ2-1, with TRBD2 as a weak D call on 6 bases. The DNA sequence reads TGTGCCAGCAGCGTAGCGGGTGGAGGGAAGGGAGTGAGAAATGAGCAGTTCTTC. Its protein product is CASSVAGGGKGVRNEQFF. Here the CDR3 is joined to the reference TRBV9 and TRBJ2-1 genes, and the full variable domain is: DSGVTQTPKHLITATGQRVTLRCSPRSGDLSVYWYQQSLDQGLQFLIQYYNGEERAKGNILERFSAQQFPDLHSELNLSSLELGDSALYFCASSVAGGGKGVRNEQFFGPGTRLTVL.